This entry features one T cell receptor beta chain sequence. This entry is derived from a study of shared clonotypes between healthy human individuals. The protocol was immunoSEQ multiplex PCR, while the TCRdb copy is restricted to in-frame clones and leaves out a portion. This table has a few hundred thousand clones, around 78% appearing once. Trimming stripped 5 bases from V and 6 bases from J, with 20 bases between. Germline V CDR1 and CDR2: MGHDK, SYGVNS. The CDR3 sequence is 15 residues long. Material for sequencing was PBMCs. The chain couples TRBV25-1 to TRBJ2-7, with D possibly TRBD1 on 6 matching bases. The TCR sequence derives from a woman between 35 and 50 years old in good health. Some clones in this sample may be carry-over from other donors' samples. The CDR3 sequence is CASSTYGTNLREQYF. The CDR3, as DNA: TGTGCCAGCAGTACCTACGGGACAAATCTACGCGAGCAGTACTTC.